This T cell receptor (beta chain) was recovered during a study of shared clonotypes between healthy human individuals. Background on the study: The donor group consisted of two women and a few men, aged 18 to 49. Study-level findings and limits: Despite large depth, rarefaction showed incomplete sorted-subset sequencing. Few donors limited the genetic and exposure-history diversity represented.

As to this clone: The antigen is unknown.

Produced via immunoSEQ multiplex PCR; TCRdb's table is partial and in-frame only. The table has 2 million or so clones, over 85% seen once. The CDR3 consists of 15 residues. CDR1 is SGDLS, CDR2 YYNGEE, per germline. The V end lost 0 bases, the J end lost 5 bases, and 11 bases lay between the germline ends. Only CD45RO-negative cells positively selected for CCR7 counted as naive CD8 cells, so terminally differentiated effector memory CD45RA+ cells were excluded. The TCR was taken from a man between 18 and 29 years old in good health. The chain joins TRBV9 to TRBJ1-4; D is possibly TRBD1 (6 bases). The sequencing sample was made of naive CD8+ T cells sorted from blood. CDR3: CASSVEGGENEKLFF. For the CDR3, the DNA is TGTGCCAGCAGCGTAGAAGGGGGAGAAAATGAAAAACTGTTTTTT.